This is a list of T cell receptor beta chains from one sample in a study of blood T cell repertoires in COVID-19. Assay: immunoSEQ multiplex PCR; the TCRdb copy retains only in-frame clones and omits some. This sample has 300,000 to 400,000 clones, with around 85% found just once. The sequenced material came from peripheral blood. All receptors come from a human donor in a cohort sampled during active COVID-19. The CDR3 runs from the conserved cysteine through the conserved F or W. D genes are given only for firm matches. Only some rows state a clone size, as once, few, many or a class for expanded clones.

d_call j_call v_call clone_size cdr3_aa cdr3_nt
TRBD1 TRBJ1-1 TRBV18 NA CASSQGGSTEAFF TGTGCCAGCTCGCAGGGGGGAAGTACTGAAGCTTTCTTT
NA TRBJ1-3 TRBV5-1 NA CASSIGQILSGNTIYF TGCGCCAGCAGCATCGGACAGATCCTATCTGGAAACACCATATATTTT
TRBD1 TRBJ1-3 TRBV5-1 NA CASSYRTGGPGNTIYF TGCGCCAGCAGCTATAGGACAGGGGGTCCTGGAAACACCATATATTTT
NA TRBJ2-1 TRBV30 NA CASGGSWGWEEQFF TGTGCCTCCGGGGGATCTTGGGGGTGGGAAGAGCAGTTCTTC
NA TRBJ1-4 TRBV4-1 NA CASSQDRGGAGEKLFF TGCGCCAGCAGCCAAGATAGGGGGGGGGCTGGCGAAAAACTGTTTTTT
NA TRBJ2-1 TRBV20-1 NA CSARRVAEQFF TGCAGTGCTAGACGGGTGGCTGAGCAGTTCTTC
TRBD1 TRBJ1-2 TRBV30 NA CAKQGEFGGYTF TGTGCCAAACAGGGGGAGTTCGGAGGCTACACCTTC
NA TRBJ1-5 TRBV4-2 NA CASSPARVDQPQHF TGTGCCAGCAGCCCGGCCAGGGTCGATCAGCCCCAGCATTTT
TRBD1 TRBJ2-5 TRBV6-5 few CASSIGQGGTQYF TGTGCCAGCAGTATCGGACAGGGCGGGACCCAGTACTTC
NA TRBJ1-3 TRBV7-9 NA CASNGLSSGNTIYF TGTGCCAGCAATGGCCTCAGCTCTGGAAACACCATATATTTT
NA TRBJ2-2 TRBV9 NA CASSGHRGGTGELFF TGTGCCAGCAGCGGACACAGGGGAGGTACCGGGGAGCTGTTTTTT
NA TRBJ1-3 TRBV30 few CAWSRGGTGNTIYF TGTGCCTGGAGTAGAGGGGGTACTGGAAACACCATATATTTT
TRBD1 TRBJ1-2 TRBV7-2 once CASRLTGGHGYTF TGTGCCAGCCGACTGACAGGGGGCCATGGCTACACCTTC
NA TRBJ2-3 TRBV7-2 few CASSLAKRTDTQYF TGTGCCAGCAGCTTAGCGAAGCGGACAGATACGCAGTATTTT
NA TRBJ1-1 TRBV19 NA CASIRWGLGTEAFF TGTGCCAGTATACGGTGGGGACTGGGAACTGAAGCTTTCTTT
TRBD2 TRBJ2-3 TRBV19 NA CASSIEGASGLAGGTDTQYF TGTGCCAGTAGTATAGAAGGAGCTTCGGGCCTAGCGGGGGGCACAGATACGCAGTATTTT
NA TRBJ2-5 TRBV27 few CASAAGKSETQYF TGTGCCAGCGCCGCCGGGAAGTCGGAGACCCAGTACTTC
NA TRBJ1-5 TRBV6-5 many CASSQEYRTSQPQHF TGTGCCAGCAGTCAGGAATACAGAACCTCCCAGCCCCAGCATTTT
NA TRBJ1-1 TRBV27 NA CASAFWGGMNTEAFF TGTGCCAGCGCCTTTTGGGGAGGGATGAACACTGAAGCTTTCTTT
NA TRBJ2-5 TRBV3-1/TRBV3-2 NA CASSSSSVGETQYF TGTGCCAGCAGCTCCTCTAGCGTGGGAGAGACCCAGTACTTC
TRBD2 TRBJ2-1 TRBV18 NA CASSPYTGGLRNEQFF TGTGCCAGCTCACCATACACGGGGGGGCTTAGGAATGAGCAGTTCTTC
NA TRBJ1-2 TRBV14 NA CASSSNDGYGYTF TGTGCCAGCAGCTCGAATGACGGGTATGGCTACACCTTC